This T cell receptor beta chain was sequenced for a study of graft-versus-host responses after intestinal transplantation. About the study: Transplantation in recipients was multivisceral, liver-intestinal, or isolated intestinal. Recipients were all induced with anti-thymocyte globulin, then given tacrolimus and steroids for around three years.

Only in-frame clones appear in the TCRdb table, and some are missing; sequencing was by immunoSEQ multiplex PCR. The table lists just over 85,000 clones, around 92% of them singletons, with roughly 0.44% in the top ten. Turning to this clone: Its antigen is not known.

Germline CDR1 SQVTM, CDR2 ANQGSEA. J gave up 7 bases and V 7 bases, and 9 bases lay outside the gene matches. The CDR3 is 12 amino acids. Study-level points and caveats: High graft-versus-host to host-versus-graft clonal ratios were found in allografts of patients who had graft-donor T cell macrochimerism. Recipient marrow showed GvH clones, some seen first in ileum or blood.

This chain uses TRBV29-1 with TRBJ1-2; 7 bases agree with TRBD1. The sample here was unstimulated CD8+ T cells sorted from spleen or lymph node cells, taken before transplant. This receptor was obtained from a human donor who was the organ donor for an intestinal transplant. The CDR3: CSDTGVEGGYTF. CDR3 coding DNA: TGCAGCGACACAGGGGTTGAGGGTGGCTACACCTTC.